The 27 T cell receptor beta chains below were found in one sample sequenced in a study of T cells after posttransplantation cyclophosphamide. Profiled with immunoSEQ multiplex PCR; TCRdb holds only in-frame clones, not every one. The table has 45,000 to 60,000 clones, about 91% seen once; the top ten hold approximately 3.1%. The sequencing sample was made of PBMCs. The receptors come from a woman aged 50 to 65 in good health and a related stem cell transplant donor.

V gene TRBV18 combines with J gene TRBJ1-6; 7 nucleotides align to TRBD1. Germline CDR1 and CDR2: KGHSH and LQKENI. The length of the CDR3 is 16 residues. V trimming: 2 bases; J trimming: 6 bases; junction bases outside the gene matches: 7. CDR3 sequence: CASSPYSQGFNSPLHF. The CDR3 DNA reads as TGTGCCAGCTCACCATACTCACAGGGGTTTAATTCACCCCTCCACTTT.

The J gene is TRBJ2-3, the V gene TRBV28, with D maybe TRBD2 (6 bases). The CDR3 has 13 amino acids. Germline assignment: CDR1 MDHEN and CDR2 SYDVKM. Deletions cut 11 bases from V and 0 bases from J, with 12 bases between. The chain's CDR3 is CAGGASSTDTQYF. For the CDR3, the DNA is TGTGCCGGAGGGGCCTCTAGCACAGATACGCAGTATTTT.

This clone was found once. The CDR3 reads CASSSSYGYTF. The CDR3 nucleotides are TGTGCCAGCAGTTCGTCTTATGGCTACACCTTC. The chain has TRBV6-5 and TRBJ1-2; no firm D call. The V gene's germline CDR1 is MNHEY and CDR2 SVGAGI. The V gene lost 4 bases and the J gene lost 5 bases, with 5 bases spanning the gap. There are 11 residues in the CDR3.

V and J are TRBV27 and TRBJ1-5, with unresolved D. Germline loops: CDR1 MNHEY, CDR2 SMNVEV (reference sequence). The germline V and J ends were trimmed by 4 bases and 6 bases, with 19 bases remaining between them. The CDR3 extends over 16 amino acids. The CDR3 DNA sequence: TGTGCCAGCAGTTCAGGTACAAGCAGCTTTGGTCAGCCCCAGCATTTT. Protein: CASSSGTSSFGQPQHF.

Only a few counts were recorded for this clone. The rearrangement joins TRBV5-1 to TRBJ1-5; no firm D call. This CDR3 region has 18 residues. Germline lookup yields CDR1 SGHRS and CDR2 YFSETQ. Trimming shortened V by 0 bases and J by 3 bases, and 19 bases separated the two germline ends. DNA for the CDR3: TGCGCCAGCAGCTTGGCTCCCCTAGGCCTGTCGGACAATCAGCCCCAGCATTTT. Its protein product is CASSLAPLGLSDNQPQHF.

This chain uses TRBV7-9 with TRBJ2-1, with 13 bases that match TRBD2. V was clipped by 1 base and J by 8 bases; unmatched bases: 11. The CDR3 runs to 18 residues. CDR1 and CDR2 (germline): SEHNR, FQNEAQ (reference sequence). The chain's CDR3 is CASSLVLAGGPTDDEQFF. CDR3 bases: TGTGCCAGCAGCTTAGTACTAGCGGGAGGGCCGACGGACGATGAGCAGTTCTTC.

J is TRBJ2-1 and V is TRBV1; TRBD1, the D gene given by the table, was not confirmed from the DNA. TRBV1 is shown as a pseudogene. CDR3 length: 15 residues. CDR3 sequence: CTSTAPRGLEGGQFF. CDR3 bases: TGCACCAGCACCGCTCCAAGGGGGCTGGAGGGGGGGCAGTTCTTC.

For the CDR3, the DNA is TGCAGCGTTGAAGCGGGTGGCACTGAAGCTTTCTTT. Its protein product is CSVEAGGTEAFF. V gene TRBV29-1 combines with J gene TRBJ1-1; D remains ambiguous. Trimming left V 1 base short and J 4 bases short, with 7 bases between. The CDR3 is made up of 12 amino acids. Germline CDR1 SQVTM, CDR2 ANQGSEA. Looking up the rest from reference TRBV29-1 and TRBJ1-1 gives the full variable domain: SAVISQKPSRDICQRGTSLTIQCQVDSQVTMMFWYRQQPGQSLTLIATANQGSEATYESGFVIDKFPISRPNLTFSTLTVSNMSPEDSSIYLCSVEAGGTEAFFGQGTRLTVV.

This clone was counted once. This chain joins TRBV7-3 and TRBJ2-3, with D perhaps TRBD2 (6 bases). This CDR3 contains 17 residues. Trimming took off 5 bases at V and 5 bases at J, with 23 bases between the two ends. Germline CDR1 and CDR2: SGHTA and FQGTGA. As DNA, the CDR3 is TGTGCCAGCAGCCCGGTCGTAGGCTTTGGAGCGGGAGATACGCAGTATTTT. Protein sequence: CASSPVVGFGAGDTQYF.

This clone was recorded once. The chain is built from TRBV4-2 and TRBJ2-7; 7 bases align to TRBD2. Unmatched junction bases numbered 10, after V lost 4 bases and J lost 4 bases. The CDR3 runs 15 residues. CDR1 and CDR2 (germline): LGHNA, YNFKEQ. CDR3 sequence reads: CASSPLGEGLYEQYF. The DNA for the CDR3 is TGTGCCAGCAGCCCCCTCGGGGAGGGCTTGTACGAGCAGTACTTC.

The CDR3 nucleotides read TGTGCCAGCAGCCCCACAAAGTCAGACACAGATACGCAGTATTTT. It translates to CASSPTKSDTDTQYF. The chain couples TRBV7-9 to TRBJ2-3; D gene unclear. CDR3 length equals 15 residues. The V gene lost 5 bases and the J gene lost 2 bases, with 14 bases spanning the gap. Germline V gene sequence: CDR1 SEHNR, CDR2 FQNEAQ (reference sequence).

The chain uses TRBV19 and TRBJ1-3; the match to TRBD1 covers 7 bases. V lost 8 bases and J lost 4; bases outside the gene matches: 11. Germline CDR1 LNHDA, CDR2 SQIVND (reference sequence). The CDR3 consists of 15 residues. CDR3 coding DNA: TGTGCCAGTCTGGTAACAGGGGAATCGGGAAACACCATATATTTT. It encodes CASLVTGESGNTIYF.

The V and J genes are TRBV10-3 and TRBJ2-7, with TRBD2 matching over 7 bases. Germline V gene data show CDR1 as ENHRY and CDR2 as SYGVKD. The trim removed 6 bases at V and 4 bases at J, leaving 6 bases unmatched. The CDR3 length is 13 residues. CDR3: CAIREGRVYEQYF. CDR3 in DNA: TGTGCCATCAGGGAAGGGAGGGTTTACGAGCAGTACTTC.

The DNA for the CDR3 is TGTGCCAGTAGTCCGACAGGGGTTATTAACTATGGCTACACCTTC. Translating gives CASSPTGVINYGYTF. The rearrangement joins TRBV19 to TRBJ1-2; TRBD1 matches 8 bases. V lost 5 bases, J lost 1 base, and 6 bases stayed unmatched. From germline, CDR1 is LNHDA and CDR2 SQIVND (reference sequence). CDR3 length: 15 residues.

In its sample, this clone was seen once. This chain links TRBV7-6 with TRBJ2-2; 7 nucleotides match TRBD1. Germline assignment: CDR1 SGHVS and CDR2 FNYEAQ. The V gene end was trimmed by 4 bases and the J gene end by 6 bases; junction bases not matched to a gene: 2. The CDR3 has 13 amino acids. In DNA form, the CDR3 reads TGTGCCAGCAGCTCTACAGGGGCCGGGGAGCTGTTTTTT. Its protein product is CASSSTGAGELFF.

In DNA, the CDR3 is TGTGCCAGCAGCGAAATTCGGAGAGCTAGCGGGGGTGCAGAGACCCAGTACTTC. Its protein is CASSEIRRASGGAETQYF. V and J are TRBV6-1 and TRBJ2-5; TRBD2 matches 10 bases. V lost 6 bases, J lost 4 bases, and 17 bases stayed unmatched. The V gene's germline CDR1 is MNHNS and CDR2 SASEGT. The CDR3 totals 18 residues.

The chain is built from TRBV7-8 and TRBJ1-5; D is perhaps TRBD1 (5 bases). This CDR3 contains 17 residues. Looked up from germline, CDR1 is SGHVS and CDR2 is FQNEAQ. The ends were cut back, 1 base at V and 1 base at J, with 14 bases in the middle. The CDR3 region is CASSLGLSGESNQPQHF. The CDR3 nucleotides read TGTGCCAGCAGCTTAGGCCTATCGGGGGAGAGCAATCAGCCCCAGCATTTT. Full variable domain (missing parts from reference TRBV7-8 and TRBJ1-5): GAGVSQSPRYKVAKRGQDVALRCDPISGHVSLFWYQQALGQGPEFLTYFQNEAQLDKSGLPSDRFFAERPEGSVSTLKIQRTQQEDSAVYLCASSLGLSGESNQPQHFGDGTRLSIL.

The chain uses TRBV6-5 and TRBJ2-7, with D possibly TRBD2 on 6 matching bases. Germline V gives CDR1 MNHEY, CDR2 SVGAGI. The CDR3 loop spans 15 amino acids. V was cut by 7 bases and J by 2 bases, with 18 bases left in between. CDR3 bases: TGTGCCAGCAAAGTGGGAGGCGTAGCCCCCTACGAGCAGTACTTC. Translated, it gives CASKVGGVAPYEQYF.

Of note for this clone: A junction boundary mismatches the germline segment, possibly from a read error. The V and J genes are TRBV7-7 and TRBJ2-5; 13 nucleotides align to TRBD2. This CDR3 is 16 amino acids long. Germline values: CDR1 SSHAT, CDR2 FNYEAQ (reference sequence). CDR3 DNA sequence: TGTGCTAGCAGCTCCTGGACTAGCGGGAGCCCAGAGACCCAGTACTTC. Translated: CASSSWTSGSPETQYF.

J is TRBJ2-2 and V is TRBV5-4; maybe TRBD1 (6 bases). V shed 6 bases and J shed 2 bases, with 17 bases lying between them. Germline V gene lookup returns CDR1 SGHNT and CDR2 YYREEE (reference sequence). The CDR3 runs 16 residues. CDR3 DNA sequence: TGTGCCAGCACCGCGTGGCAGGGACAAAACACCGGGGAGCTGTTTTTT. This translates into CASTAWQGQNTGELFF. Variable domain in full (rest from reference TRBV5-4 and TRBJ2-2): ETGVTQSPTHLIKTRGQQVTLRCSSQSGHNTVSWYQQALGQGPQFIFQYYREEENGRGNFPPRFSGLQFPNYSSELNVNALELDDSALYLCASTAWQGQNTGELFFGEGSRLTVL.

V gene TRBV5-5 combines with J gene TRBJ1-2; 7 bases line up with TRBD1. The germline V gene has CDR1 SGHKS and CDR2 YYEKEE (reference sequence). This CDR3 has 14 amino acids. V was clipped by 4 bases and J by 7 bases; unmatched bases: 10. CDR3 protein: CASSETGWLLGYTF. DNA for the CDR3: TGTGCCAGCAGCGAGACAGGGTGGTTACTTGGCTACACCTTC.

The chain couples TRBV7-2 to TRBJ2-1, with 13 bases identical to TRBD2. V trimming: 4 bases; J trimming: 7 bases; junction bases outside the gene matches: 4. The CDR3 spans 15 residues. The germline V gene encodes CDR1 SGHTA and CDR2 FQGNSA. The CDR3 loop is CASSWTSGSLNEQFF. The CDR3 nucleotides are TGTGCCAGCAGCTGGACTAGCGGGAGTCTAAATGAGCAGTTCTTC.

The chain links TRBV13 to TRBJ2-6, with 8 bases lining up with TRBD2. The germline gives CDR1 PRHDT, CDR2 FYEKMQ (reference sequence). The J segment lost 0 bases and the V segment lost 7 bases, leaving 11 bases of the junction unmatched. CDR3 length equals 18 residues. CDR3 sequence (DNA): TGTGCCAGCACAACTCGGGGGGGAGTCCCCTCTGGGGCCAACGTCCTGACTTTC. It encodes CASTTRGGVPSGANVLTF.

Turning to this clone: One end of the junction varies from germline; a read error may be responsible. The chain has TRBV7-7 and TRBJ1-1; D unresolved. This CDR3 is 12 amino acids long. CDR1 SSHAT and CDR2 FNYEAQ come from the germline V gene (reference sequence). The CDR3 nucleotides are TGTGCTAGCAGCCACCCGGGTGGTGAAGCTTTCTTT. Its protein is CASSHPGGEAFF.

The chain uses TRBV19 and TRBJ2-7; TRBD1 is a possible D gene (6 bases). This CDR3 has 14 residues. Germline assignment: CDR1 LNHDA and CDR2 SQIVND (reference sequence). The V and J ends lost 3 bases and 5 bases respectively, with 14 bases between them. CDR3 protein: CASSISAGANEQYF. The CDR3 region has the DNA TGTGCCAGTAGTATTTCGGCAGGGGCCAACGAGCAGTACTTC.

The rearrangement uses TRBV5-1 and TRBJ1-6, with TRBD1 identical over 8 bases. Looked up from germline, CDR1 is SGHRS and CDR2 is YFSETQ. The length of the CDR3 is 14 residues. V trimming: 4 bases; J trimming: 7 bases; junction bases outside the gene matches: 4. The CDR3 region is CASSKDRGNSPLHF. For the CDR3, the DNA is TGCGCCAGCAGCAAAGACAGGGGAAATTCACCCCTCCACTTT.

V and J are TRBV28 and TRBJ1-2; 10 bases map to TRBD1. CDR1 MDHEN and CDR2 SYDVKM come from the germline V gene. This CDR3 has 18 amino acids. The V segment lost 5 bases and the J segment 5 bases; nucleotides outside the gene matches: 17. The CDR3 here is CASSQIGGQGTTLYGYTF. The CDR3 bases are TGTGCCAGCAGTCAGATAGGGGGACAGGGGACGACGTTATATGGCTACACCTTC.